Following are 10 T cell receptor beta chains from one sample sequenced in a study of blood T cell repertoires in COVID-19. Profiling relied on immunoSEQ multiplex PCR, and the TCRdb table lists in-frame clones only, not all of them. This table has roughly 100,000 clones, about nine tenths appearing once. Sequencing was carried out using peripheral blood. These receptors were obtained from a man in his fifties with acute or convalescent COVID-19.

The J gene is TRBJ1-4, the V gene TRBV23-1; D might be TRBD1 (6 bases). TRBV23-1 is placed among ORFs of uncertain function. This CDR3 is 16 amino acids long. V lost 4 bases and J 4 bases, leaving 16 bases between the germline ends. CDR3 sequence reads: CASSPLRGHFNEKLFF. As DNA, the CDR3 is TGCGCCAGCAGTCCCCTTAGGGGACACTTTAATGAAAAACTGTTTTTT.

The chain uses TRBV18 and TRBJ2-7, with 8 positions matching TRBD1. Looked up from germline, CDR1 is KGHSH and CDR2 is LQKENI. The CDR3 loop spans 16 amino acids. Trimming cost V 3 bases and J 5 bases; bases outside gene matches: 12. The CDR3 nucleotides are TGTGCCAGCTCACCCCCCCGAGACAGGGGAGTCCACGAGCAGTACTTC. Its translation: CASSPPRDRGVHEQYF.

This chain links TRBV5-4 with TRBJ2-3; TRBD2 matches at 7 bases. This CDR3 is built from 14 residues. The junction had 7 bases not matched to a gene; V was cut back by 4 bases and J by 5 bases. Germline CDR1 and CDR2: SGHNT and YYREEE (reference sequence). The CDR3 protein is CASSRSGIEDTQYF. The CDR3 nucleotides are TGTGCCAGCAGCCGCAGCGGGATTGAAGATACGCAGTATTTT.

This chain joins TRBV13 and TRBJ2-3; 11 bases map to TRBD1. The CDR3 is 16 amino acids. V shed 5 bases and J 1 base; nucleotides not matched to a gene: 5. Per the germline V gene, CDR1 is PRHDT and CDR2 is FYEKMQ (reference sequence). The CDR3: CASSPGQGARTDTQYF. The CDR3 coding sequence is TGTGCCAGCAGCCCCGGACAGGGGGCGCGCACAGATACGCAGTATTTT.

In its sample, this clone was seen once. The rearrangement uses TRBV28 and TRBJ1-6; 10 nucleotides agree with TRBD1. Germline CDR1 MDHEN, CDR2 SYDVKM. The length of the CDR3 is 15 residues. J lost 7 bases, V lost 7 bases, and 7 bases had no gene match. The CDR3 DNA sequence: TGTGCCAGCACCCTGTCGGACAGGGGGAATTCACCCCTCCACTTT. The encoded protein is CASTLSDRGNSPLHF.

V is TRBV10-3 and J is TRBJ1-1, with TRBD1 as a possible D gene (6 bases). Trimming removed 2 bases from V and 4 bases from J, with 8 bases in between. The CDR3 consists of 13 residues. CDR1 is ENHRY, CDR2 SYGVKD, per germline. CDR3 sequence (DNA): TGTGCCATCAGTGAGATACAGGGCACTGAAGCTTTCTTT. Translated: CAISEIQGTEAFF.

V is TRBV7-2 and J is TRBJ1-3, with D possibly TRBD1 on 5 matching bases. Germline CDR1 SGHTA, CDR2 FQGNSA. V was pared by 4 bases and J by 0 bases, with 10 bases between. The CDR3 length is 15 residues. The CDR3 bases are TGTGCCAGCAGCTATAGACAGAGCTCTGGAAACACCATATATTTT. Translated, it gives CASSYRQSSGNTIYF.

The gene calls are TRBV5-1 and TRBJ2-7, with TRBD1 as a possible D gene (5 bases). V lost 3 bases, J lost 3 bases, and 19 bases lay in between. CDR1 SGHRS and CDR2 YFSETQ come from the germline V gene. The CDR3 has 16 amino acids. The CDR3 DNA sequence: TGCGCCAGCAGCTGGGGTACAGGAGACCCGATCTACGAGCAGTACTTC. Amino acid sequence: CASSWGTGDPIYEQYF.

CDR3 sequence: CASSSGQGASTDTQYF. The CDR3 bases are TGTGCCAGCAGCTCAGGACAGGGGGCTAGCACAGATACGCAGTATTTT. This sequence joins TRBV11-3 and TRBJ2-3; 11 positions match TRBD1. J lost 0 bases, V lost 4 bases, and 3 bases had no gene match. Germline CDR1 reads SGHNT; CDR2 reads YENEEA. This CDR3 region has 16 residues.

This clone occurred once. In DNA form, the CDR3 reads TGTGCCAGCTCACCATGGAGCGGAAGCTCCTACGAGCAGTACTTC. It translates to CASSPWSGSSYEQYF. The chain joins TRBV18 to TRBJ2-7; weak D call: TRBD2 (5 bases). Deletions cut 2 bases from V and 0 bases from J, with 11 bases between. The CDR3 is 15 amino acids. CDR1 is KGHSH and CDR2 is LQKENI in the germline V gene.